This TCR beta chain was captured by sequencing in a study of blood T cell repertoires in COVID-19. Study context: Samples of COVID-19 (acute and convalescent) were obtained from the United States, Italy and Spain.

The CDR3 contains 13 residues. V lost 3 bases, J lost 8 bases, and 4 bases stayed unmatched. Germline lookup yields CDR1 SGHNT and CDR2 YENEEA. Study processing details: Estimation of nucleated cell counts was performed using reference gene primer amplification. Profiling relied on immunoSEQ multiplex PCR, and the TCRdb table lists in-frame clones only, not all of them. The D gene and trimming were derived from the DNA, and the V and J assignments and clone size from that table. The table records about 34,000 clones, 75% to 80% of them present only once. V usage is TRBV11-3 and J usage is TRBJ1-1, with 9 bases aligning to TRBD1. Material for sequencing was peripheral blood. This clonotype was sampled from a human donor in a cohort sampled during active COVID-19. This CDR3 reads CASSLATGGEAFF. In DNA, the CDR3 is TGTGCCAGCAGCTTGGCCACAGGGGGCGAAGCTTTCTTT.